These T cell receptor beta chains were read from a single sample in a study of shared clonotypes between healthy human individuals. Data came from immunoSEQ multiplex PCR; TCRdb stores just in-frame clones and leaves some out. The table includes about 1.9 million clones, 90% to 95% detected once. Sequencing was done on a sample of naive CD8+ T cells from PBMCs. These receptors came from a young man in good health. Some clones in this sample may be carry-over from other donors' samples. CDR3s include the opening cysteine and the closing phenylalanine or tryptophan. The order of the fields is J gene, D gene, V gene, clone size, CDR3 DNA, CDR3 protein. The D gene is left open where the match is weak. Size is omitted from some rows. Given values are once, few, many or a class for expanded clones.

>TRBJ2-7|NA|TRBV7-9|NA
TGTGCCAGCACAGGTGGGAGCTCCTACGAGCAGTACTTC
CASTGGSSYEQYF
>TRBJ1-2|NA|TRBV9|few
TGTGCCAGCAGCGTAAGTTCAGGGTATGGCTACACCTTC
CASSVSSGYGYTF
>TRBJ2-7|TRBD2|TRBV6-5|NA
TGTGCCAGCAGCCCCGGGACTAGGGGGACCTACGAGCAGTACTTC
CASSPGTRGTYEQYF
>TRBJ1-4|NA|TRBV6-6|NA
TGTGCCAGCAGTTGGACCGTAGGTGAAAAACTGTTTTTT
CASSWTVGEKLFF
>TRBJ2-2|TRBD1|TRBV27|NA
TGTGCCAGCGGTTTACGGGACAGGGACGGGGAGCTGTTTTTT
CASGLRDRDGELFF
>TRBJ2-1|NA|TRBV29-1|NA
TGCAGCGGGTCCGGACAGTGGGTAAGCAATGAGCAGTTCTTC
CSGSGQWVSNEQFF
>TRBJ2-7|NA|TRBV27|NA
TGTGCCAGCAGTTTAGCCGCTAGGACAGCTCCCTACGAGCAGTACTTC
CASSLAARTAPYEQYF
>TRBJ2-1|NA|TRBV9|NA
TGTGCCAGCAGCGAAGGGCCTTACAATGAGCAGTTCTTC
CASSEGPYNEQFF
>TRBJ2-7|NA|TRBV11-3|NA
TGTGCCAGCAGCCAAGCCTGGTCCTACGAGCAGTACTTC
CASSQAWSYEQYF
>TRBJ1-5|NA|TRBV30|NA
TGTGCCTGGAGTTTTGACAGGTCTAATCAGCCCCAGCATTTT
CAWSFDRSNQPQHF
>TRBJ2-5|NA|TRBV2|once
TGTGCCAGCCGAAAGGAGGGCAGAAAAGAGACCCAGTACTTC
CASRKEGRKETQYF
>TRBJ2-2|TRBD2|TRBV7-9|NA
TGTGCCAGCAGCTTTCTAGCGGGAGGCACCGGGGAGCTGTTTTTT
CASSFLAGGTGELFF
>TRBJ1-1|TRBD1|TRBV6-5|few
TGTGCCAGCAGTTACTCATTTGGGGGACAGCTTGAAGCTTTCTTT
CASSYSFGGQLEAFF
>TRBJ1-1|TRBD1|TRBV9|NA
TGTGCCAGCAGCCCCCGGGACAGCTTAGCGTTCACTGAAGCTTTCTTT
CASSPRDSLAFTEAFF
>TRBJ1-2|NA|TRBV5-1|NA
TGCGCCAGCAGCTTGGACAGTCTTCTTCATGGCTACACCTTC
CASSLDSLLHGYTF
>TRBJ1-4|TRBD1|TRBV7-6|once
TGTGCCAGCAGCTTAGGCTGGCAGGGGGAGGAAAAACTGTTTTTT
CASSLGWQGEEKLFF
>TRBJ2-1|TRBD2|TRBV27|NA
TGTGCCAGCACACCCAGCGGGAGCTCTTACAATGAGCAGTTCTTC
CASTPSGSSYNEQFF
>TRBJ2-2|TRBD2|TRBV5-6|NA
TGTGCCAGCAGCTTGGCTGGGGCTAGCGGCTACACCGGGGAGCTGTTTTTT
CASSLAGASGYTGELFF
>TRBJ1-4|TRBD1|TRBV19|NA
TGTGCCAGTCGGGTTAGACAGGGGGCGGAAAAACTGTTTTTT
CASRVRQGAEKLFF
>TRBJ2-5|NA|TRBV14|once
TGTGCCAGCAGCCACAGGGGAGGTGGAGAGACCCAGTACTTC
CASSHRGGGETQYF
>TRBJ2-3|TRBD2|TRBV19|NA
TGTGCCAGTAGTATTGGACTAGCGGGAGCCGCAGATACGCAGTATTTT
CASSIGLAGAADTQYF
>TRBJ2-5|TRBD2|TRBV4-1|NA
TGCGCCAGCAGCCCGTTCCTAGCGGGAGAGGACGGGACCCAGTACTTC
CASSPFLAGEDGTQYF
>TRBJ2-2|NA|TRBV28|NA
TGTGCCTCATGCCCGGACTCTAGGGTCGGGGAGCTGTTTTTT
CASCPDSRVGELFF
>TRBJ2-7|NA|TRBV29-1|NA
TGCAGCGTGGAAAAACCTGATGGAGGCAACTCCTACGAGCAGTACTTC
CSVEKPDGGNSYEQYF
>TRBJ2-2|NA|TRBV7-3|NA
TGTGCCAGCAGCCCCGGGGGCGGGGAGCTGTTTTTT
CASSPGGGELFF
>TRBJ2-5|TRBD1|TRBV28|NA
TGTGCCAGCAGTTTCCGGACAGGGAAGGTAGGAGAGACCCAGTACTTC
CASSFRTGKVGETQYF
>TRBJ2-2|NA|TRBV28|NA
TGTGCCAGCAGTTTGCCCCTGACGGATAACACCGGGGAGCTGTTTTTT
CASSLPLTDNTGELFF
>TRBJ2-7|TRBD2|TRBV5-6|NA
TGTGCCAGCAGCTTGGGCGGGAGTGCCTACGAGCAGTACTTC
CASSLGGSAYEQYF
>TRBJ1-1|NA|TRBV27|once
TGTGCCAGCAGTTCAGACCGGGTCCCCAGGACTCTTGAAGCTTTCTTT
CASSSDRVPRTLEAFF
>TRBJ2-1|NA|TRBV9|NA
TGTGCCAGCAGCCCGCGGGACAACTCCTACAATGAGCAGTTCTTC
CASSPRDNSYNEQFF
>TRBJ2-3|TRBD1|TRBV5-1|NA
TGCGCCAGCAGCGACGGACAGGGGGCAGATACGCAGTATTTT
CASSDGQGADTQYF
>TRBJ1-1|NA|TRBV19|NA
TGTGCCACCTCCCCCCGCAGGGCCACTGAAGCTTTCTTT
CATSPRRATEAFF
>TRBJ2-5|TRBD1|TRBV5-8|NA
TGTGCCAGCAGCTACAGACAGGGTTGGTCACAAGAGACCCAGTACTTC
CASSYRQGWSQETQYF
>TRBJ1-2|NA|TRBV28|once
TGTGCCAGCACAATCACGCACAAGGCCCCCGGCGGCTACACCTTC
CASTITHKAPGGYTF
>TRBJ1-2|NA|TRBV7-2|once
TGTGCCAGCAGCGCCACAAATGGCTACACCTTC
CASSATNGYTF
>TRBJ1-2|NA|TRBV7-6|NA
TGTGCCAGCAGCTTAGGGGCGGGGTATGGCTACACCTTC
CASSLGAGYGYTF
>TRBJ2-7|NA|TRBV30|NA
TGTGCCTGGAGTCTAGAGACCTACGAGCAGTACTTC
CAWSLETYEQYF
>TRBJ2-1|NA|TRBV19|NA
TGTGCCAGTAGTATAGAGGGAAGCAATGAGCAGTTCTTC
CASSIEGSNEQFF
>TRBJ2-7|TRBD1|TRBV4-1|NA
TGCGCCAGCAGCCACGGGCCCACAGGGGGCTGGAACGAGCAGTACTTC
CASSHGPTGGWNEQYF
>TRBJ2-1|NA|TRBV15|NA
TGTGCCACCAGGAAGGGAGGCAGCGCATACAATGAGCAGTTCTTC
CATRKGGSAYNEQFF
>TRBJ2-1|NA|TRBV9|NA
TGTGCCAGCAGCGTAGTCGGTTTCCCTCACAATGAGCAGTTCTTC
CASSVVGFPHNEQFF
>TRBJ2-1|TRBD2|TRBV19|NA
TGTGCCAGTAGTATAGCGGTGGTAGCGGGCAATGAGCAGTTCTTC
CASSIAVVAGNEQFF
>TRBJ1-2|NA|TRBV27|once
TGTGCCAGCAGCGGGACATCGACTAACTATGGCTACACCTTC
CASSGTSTNYGYTF
>TRBJ2-7|NA|TRBV10-3|NA
TGTGCCATCAGTGGGGGGCCAGGGGCACTCTCCTACGAGCAGTACTTC
CAISGGPGALSYEQYF
>TRBJ2-7|NA|TRBV29-1|NA
TGCAGCGTTGAGGCCGCGCTGACCTACGAGCAGTACTTC
CSVEAALTYEQYF
>TRBJ1-1|TRBD1|TRBV7-3|NA
TGTGCCAGCAGCTTAACGGGGACAGCAAACACTGAAGCTTTCTTT
CASSLTGTANTEAFF
>TRBJ2-7|NA|TRBV6-6|NA
TGTGCCAGCAGTTTTCTCCACGAGCAGTACTTC
CASSFLHEQYF
>TRBJ1-5|TRBD1|TRBV27|few
TGTGCCAGCAGTCCTGGGACAGCAGGTAATCAGCCCCAGCATTTT
CASSPGTAGNQPQHF
>TRBJ2-1|NA|TRBV27|NA
TGTGCCAGCAGTTTATCGATTGCTAATGAGCAGTTCTTC
CASSLSIANEQFF
>TRBJ1-5|TRBD1|TRBV4-1|NA
TGCGCCAGCAGCCAAGTAAGGACAGGGGCCACTTATAGCAATCAGCCCCAGCATTTT
CASSQVRTGATYSNQPQHF
>TRBJ1-4|NA|TRBV5-6|NA
TGTGCCAGCAGCTACGGAACAATACCCCAATTTGAAAAACTGTTTTTT
CASSYGTIPQFEKLFF
>TRBJ1-2|NA|TRBV7-9|NA
TGTGCCAGCGCCGCTATTACGGAAACTAACTATGGCTACACCTTC
CASAAITETNYGYTF
>TRBJ2-7|NA|TRBV15|NA
TGTGCCACCAGCAGAGATGGTTCCGGGAACGAGGGTGATGAGCAGTACTTC
CATSRDGSGNEGDEQYF
>TRBJ1-4|NA|TRBV6-5|NA
TGTGCCAGCGGGGATAACCTCGGGGAAAAACTGTTTTTT
CASGDNLGEKLFF
>TRBJ2-7|NA|TRBV28|NA
TGTGCCAGCAGGTCCCAGGGGGGGGCCTTCTACGAGCAGTACTTC
CASRSQGGAFYEQYF